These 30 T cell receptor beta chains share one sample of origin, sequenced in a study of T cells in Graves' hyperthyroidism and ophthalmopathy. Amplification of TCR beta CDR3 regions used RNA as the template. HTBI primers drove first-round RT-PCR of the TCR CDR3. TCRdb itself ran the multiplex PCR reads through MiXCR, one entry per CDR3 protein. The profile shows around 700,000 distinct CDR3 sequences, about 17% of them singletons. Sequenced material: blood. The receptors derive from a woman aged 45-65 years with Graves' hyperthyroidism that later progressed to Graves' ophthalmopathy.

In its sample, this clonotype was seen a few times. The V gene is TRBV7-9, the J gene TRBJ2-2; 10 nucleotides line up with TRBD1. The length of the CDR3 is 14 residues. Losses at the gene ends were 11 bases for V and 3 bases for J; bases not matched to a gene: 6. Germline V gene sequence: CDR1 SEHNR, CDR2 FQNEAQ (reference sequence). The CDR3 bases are TGTGCCCGAGACAGGGGGCTTGACACCGGGGAGCTGTTTTTT. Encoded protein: CARDRGLDTGELFF.

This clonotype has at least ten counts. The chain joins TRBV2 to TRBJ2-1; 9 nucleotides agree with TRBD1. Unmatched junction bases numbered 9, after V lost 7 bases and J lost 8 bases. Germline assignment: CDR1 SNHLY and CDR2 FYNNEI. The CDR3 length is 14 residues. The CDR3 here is CASKPDRGVDEQFF. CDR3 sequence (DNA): TGTGCCAGCAAGCCGGACAGGGGTGTCGATGAGCAGTTCTTC.

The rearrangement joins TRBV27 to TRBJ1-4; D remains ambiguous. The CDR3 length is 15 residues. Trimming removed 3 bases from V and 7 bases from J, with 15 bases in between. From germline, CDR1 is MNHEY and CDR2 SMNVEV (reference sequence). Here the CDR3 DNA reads TGTGCCAGCAGTTTCGTCGGGGTCTCGGTTGAAAAACTGTTTTTT. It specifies CASSFVGVSVEKLFF.

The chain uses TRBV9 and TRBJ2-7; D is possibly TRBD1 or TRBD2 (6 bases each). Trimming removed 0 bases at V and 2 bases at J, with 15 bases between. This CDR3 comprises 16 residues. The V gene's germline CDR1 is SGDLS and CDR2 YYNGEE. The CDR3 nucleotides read TGTGCCAGCAGCGTAGATGCAGGGGAGGTAACCTACGAGCAGTACTTC. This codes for CASSVDAGEVTYEQYF.

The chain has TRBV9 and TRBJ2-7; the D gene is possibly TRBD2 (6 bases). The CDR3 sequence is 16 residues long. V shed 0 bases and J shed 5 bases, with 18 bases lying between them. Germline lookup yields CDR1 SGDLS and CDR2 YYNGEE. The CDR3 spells CASSVAGTPWGDEQYF. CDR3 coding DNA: TGTGCCAGCAGCGTAGCGGGGACTCCCTGGGGAGACGAGCAGTACTTC. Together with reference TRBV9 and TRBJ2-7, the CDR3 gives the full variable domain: DSGVTQTPKHLITATGQRVTLRCSPRSGDLSVYWYQQSLDQGLQFLIQYYNGEERAKGNILERFSAQQFPDLHSELNLSSLELGDSALYFCASSVAGTPWGDEQYFGPGTRLTVT.

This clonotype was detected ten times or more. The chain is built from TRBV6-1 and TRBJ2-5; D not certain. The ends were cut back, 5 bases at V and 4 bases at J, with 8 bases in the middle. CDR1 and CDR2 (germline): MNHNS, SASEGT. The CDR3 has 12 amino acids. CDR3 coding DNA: TGTGCCAGCAGTTTTAGACCAGAGACCCAGTACTTC. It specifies CASSFRPETQYF.

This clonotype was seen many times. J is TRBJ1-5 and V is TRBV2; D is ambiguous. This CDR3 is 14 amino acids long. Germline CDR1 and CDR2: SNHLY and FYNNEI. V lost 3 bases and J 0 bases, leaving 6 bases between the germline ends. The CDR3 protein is CASSDVNSNQPQHF. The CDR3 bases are TGTGCCAGCAGTGACGTAAATAGCAATCAGCCCCAGCATTTT.

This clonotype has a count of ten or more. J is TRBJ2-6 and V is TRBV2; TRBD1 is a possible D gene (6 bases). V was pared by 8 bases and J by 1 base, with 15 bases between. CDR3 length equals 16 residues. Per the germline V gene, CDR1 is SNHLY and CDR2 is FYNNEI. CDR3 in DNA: TGTGCCAGCTCCATACAGGGTCTGTCTGGGGCCAACGTCCTGACTTTC. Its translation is CASSIQGLSGANVLTF.

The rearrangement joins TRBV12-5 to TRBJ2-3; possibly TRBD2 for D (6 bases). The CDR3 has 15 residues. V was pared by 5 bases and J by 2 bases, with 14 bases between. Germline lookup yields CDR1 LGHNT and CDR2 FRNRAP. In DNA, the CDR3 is TGTGCTAGTGGTCCCCCCCGGGGGTTCACAGATACGCAGTATTTT. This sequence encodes CASGPPRGFTDTQYF.

The CDR3 loop reads CASSLDMGEGAYEQYF. In DNA, the CDR3 is TGTGCCAGCAGCTTAGATATGGGGGAAGGGGCCTACGAGCAGTACTTC. The J gene is TRBJ2-7, the V gene TRBV7-9, with D possibly called TRBD1 or TRBD2 (5 bases each). With 1 base removed from V and 2 bases from J, the gap between germline ends came to 15 bases. Germline CDR1 and CDR2: SEHNR and FQNEAQ (reference sequence). The CDR3 has 16 amino acids.

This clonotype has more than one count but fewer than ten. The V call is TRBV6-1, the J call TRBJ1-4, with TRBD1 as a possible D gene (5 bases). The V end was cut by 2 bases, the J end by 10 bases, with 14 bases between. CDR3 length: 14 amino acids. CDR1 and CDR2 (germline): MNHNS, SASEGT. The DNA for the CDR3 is TGTGCCAGCAGTGAAATGGGGAAGGGGCGAAAACTGTTTTTT. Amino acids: CASSEMGKGRKLFF.

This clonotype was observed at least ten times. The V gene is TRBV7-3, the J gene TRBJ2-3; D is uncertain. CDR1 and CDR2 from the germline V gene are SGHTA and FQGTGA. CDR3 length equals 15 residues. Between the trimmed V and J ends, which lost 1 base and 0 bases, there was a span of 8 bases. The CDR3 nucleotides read TGTGCCAGCAGCTTAAGTCCACTTAGCACAGATACGCAGTATTTT. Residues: CASSLSPLSTDTQYF.

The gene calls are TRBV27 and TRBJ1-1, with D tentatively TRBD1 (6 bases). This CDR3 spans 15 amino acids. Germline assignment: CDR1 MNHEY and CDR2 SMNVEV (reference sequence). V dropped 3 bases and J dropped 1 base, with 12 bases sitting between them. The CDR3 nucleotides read TGTGCCAGCAGTTTTCTCGGCAGGGGGAACACTGAAGCTTTCTTT. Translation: CASSFLGRGNTEAFF.

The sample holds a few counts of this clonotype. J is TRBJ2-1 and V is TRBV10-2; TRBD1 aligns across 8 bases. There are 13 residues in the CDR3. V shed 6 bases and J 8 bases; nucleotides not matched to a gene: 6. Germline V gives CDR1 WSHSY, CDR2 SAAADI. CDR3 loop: CASRDRARDEQFF. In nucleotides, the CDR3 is TGCGCCAGCAGGGACAGGGCCCGCGATGAGCAGTTCTTC.

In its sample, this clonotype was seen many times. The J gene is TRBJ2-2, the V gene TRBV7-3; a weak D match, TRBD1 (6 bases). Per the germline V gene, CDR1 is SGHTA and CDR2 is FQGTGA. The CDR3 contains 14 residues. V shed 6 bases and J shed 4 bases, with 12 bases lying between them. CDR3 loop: CASRRDTSTGELFF. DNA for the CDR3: TGTGCCAGCAGGAGGGACACCTCCACCGGGGAGCTGTTTTTT. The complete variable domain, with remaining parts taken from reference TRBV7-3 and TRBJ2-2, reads GAGVSQTPSNKVTEKGKYVELRCDPISGHTALYWYRQSLGQGPEFLIYFQGTGAADDSGLPNDRFFAVRPEGSVSTLKIQRTERGDSAVYLCASRRDTSTGELFFGEGSRLTVL.

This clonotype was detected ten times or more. The CDR3 loop is CASSELREDWTEAFF. In DNA, the CDR3 is TGTGCCAGCAGTGAACTAAGAGAGGATTGGACTGAAGCTTTCTTT. The chain carries TRBV6-1 and TRBJ1-1; unclear D gene. The germline V and J ends were trimmed by 2 bases and 5 bases, with 15 bases remaining between them. The CDR3 is made up of 15 amino acids. CDR1 is MNHNS, CDR2 SASEGT, per germline.

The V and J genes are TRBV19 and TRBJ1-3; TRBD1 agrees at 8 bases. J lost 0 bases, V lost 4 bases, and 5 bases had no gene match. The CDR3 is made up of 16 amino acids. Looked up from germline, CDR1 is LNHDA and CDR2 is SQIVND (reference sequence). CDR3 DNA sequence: TGTGCCAGTAGTACCCGGGACAGGACCTCTGGAAACACCATATATTTT. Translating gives CASSTRDRTSGNTIYF.

The CDR3 loop reads CASSSTRDGPNYGYTF. For the CDR3, the DNA is TGTGCCAGCAGCTCTACCCGGGACGGTCCTAACTATGGCTACACCTTC. The V call is TRBV7-9, the J call TRBJ1-2; the D gene is possibly TRBD1 (5 bases). V lost 4 bases and J lost 0, with 15 bases in between. CDR3 length equals 16 residues. Per germline, CDR1 SEHNR and CDR2 FQNEAQ (reference sequence).

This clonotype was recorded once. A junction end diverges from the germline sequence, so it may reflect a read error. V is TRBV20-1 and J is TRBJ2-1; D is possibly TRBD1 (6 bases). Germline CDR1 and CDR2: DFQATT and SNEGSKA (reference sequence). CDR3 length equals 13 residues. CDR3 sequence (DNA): TGCGGTGCTAGGGGGATAGCCTACAATGAGCAGTTCTTC. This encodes CGARGIAYNEQFF.

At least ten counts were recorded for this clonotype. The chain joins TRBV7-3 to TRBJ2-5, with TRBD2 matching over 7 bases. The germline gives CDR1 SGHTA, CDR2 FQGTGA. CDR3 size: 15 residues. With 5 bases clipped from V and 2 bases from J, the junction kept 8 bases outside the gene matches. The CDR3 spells CASSPMGRGQETQYF. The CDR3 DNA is TGTGCCAGCAGCCCCATGGGGCGGGGGCAAGAGACCCAGTACTTC. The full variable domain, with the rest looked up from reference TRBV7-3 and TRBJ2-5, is GAGVSQTPSNKVTEKGKYVELRCDPISGHTALYWYRQSLGQGPEFLIYFQGTGAADDSGLPNDRFFAVRPEGSVSTLKIQRTERGDSAVYLCASSPMGRGQETQYFGPGTRLLVL.

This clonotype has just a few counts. DNA for the CDR3: TGTGCCAGCAGCCAAGGCGGGATGGTTATCAATACGCAGTATTTT. It yields the protein CASSQGGMVINTQYF. The chain couples TRBV14 to TRBJ2-3; perhaps TRBD2 as D (6 bases). The germline V gene has CDR1 SGHDN and CDR2 FVKESK. The length of the CDR3 is 15 residues. Trimming pared 1 base from V and 7 bases from J, leaving 15 bases between. Full variable domain (missing parts from reference TRBV14 and TRBJ2-3): EAGVTQFPSHSVIEKGQTVTLRCDPISGHDNLYWYRRVMGKEIKFLLHFVKESKQDESGMPNNRFLAERTGGTYSTLKVQPAELEDSGVYFCASSQGGMVINTQYFGPGTRLTVL.

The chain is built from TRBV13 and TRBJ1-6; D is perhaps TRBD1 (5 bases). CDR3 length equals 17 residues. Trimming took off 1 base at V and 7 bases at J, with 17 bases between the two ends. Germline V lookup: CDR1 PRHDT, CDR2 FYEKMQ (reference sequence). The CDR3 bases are TGTGCCAGCAGCTTAGAGGGGATGACGGGACCAAATTCACCCCTCCACTTT. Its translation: CASSLEGMTGPNSPLHF.

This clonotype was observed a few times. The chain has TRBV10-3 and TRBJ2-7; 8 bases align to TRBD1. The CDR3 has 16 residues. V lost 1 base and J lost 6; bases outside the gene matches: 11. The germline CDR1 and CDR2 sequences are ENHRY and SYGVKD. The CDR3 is CAISEFRTGIIREQYF. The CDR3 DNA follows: TGTGCCATCAGTGAGTTCCGGACAGGGATAATTCGCGAGCAGTACTTC.

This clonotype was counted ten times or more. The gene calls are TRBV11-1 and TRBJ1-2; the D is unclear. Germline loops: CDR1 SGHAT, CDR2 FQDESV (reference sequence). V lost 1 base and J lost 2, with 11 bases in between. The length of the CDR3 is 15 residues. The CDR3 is CASSLDMPANYGYTF. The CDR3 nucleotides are TGTGCCAGCAGCTTAGACATGCCGGCCAACTATGGCTACACCTTC.

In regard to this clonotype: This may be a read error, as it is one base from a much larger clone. The CDR3 DNA reads as TGTGCCAGCAGTTTTGGGTTGCTGGGCGGGCAGTACTTC. Its protein product is CASSFGLLGGQYF. The genes are TRBV12-3 or TRBV12-4 and TRBJ2-7; D remains ambiguous. V lost 3 bases, J lost 9 bases, and 15 bases lay in between. There are 13 residues in the CDR3.

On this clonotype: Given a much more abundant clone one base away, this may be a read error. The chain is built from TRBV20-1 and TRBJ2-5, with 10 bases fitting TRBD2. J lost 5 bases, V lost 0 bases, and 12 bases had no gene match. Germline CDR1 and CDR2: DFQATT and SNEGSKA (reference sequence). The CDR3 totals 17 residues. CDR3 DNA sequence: TGCAGTGCTAGAGAATCCCTAGCGGGGGCCGTGAGGGAGACCCAGTACTTC. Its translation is CSARESLAGAVRETQYF.

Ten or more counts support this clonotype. The CDR3 bases are TGCGCCAGCAGCCTATTCGGGACAGGGAGCACTGAAGCTTTCTTT. It translates to CASSLFGTGSTEAFF. This sequence joins TRBV5-1 and TRBJ1-1; TRBD1 aligns across 9 bases. V shed 4 bases and J 4 bases; nucleotides not matched to a gene: 8. This CDR3 comprises 15 residues. The germline V gene encodes CDR1 SGHRS and CDR2 YFSETQ.

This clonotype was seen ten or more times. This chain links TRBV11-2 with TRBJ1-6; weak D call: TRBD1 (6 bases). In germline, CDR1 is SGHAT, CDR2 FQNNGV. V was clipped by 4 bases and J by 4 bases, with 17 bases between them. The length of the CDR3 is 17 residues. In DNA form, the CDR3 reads TGTGCCAGCAGCTCTTCGGACAGTAGAATTTATAATTCACCCCTCCACTTT. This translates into CASSSSDSRIYNSPLHF.

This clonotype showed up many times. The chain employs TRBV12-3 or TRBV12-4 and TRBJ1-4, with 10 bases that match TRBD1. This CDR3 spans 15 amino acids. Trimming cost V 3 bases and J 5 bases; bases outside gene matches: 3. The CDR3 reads CASSFRTGGNEKLFF. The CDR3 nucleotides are TGTGCCAGCAGTTTCCGGACAGGGGGAAATGAAAAACTGTTTTTT.

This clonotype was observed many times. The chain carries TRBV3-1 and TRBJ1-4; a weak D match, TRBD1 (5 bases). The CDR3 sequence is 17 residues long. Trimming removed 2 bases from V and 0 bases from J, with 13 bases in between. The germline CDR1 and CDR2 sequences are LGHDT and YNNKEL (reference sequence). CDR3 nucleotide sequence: TGTGCCAGCAGCCAAATCGGGGCGAGTGCAACTAATGAAAAACTGTTTTTT. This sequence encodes CASSQIGASATNEKLFF.